This entry describes one T cell receptor (beta chain). Sequenced by immunoSEQ multiplex PCR; TCRdb stores in-frame clones only, minus some. The data hold 100,000 to 150,000 clones, with 70% to 90% observed a single time. This specimen belongs to a study of blood T cell repertoires in COVID-19. Study at large: Sample material is recorded as cDNA or gDNA derived from T cells, B-cell-depleted T cells, or PBMCs.

CDR1 is SNHLY and CDR2 is FYNNEI in the germline V gene. This CDR3 contains 14 residues. With 6 bases clipped from V and 6 bases from J, the junction kept 4 bases outside the gene matches. The sample comprised peripheral blood. The V and J genes are TRBV2 and TRBJ1-4, with 10 bases matching TRBD1. The sequence was collected from a woman aged 60 to 75 with acute or convalescent COVID-19. The CDR3: CASRRGTGDEKLFF. CDR3 nucleotide sequence: TGTGCCAGCAGAAGGGGGACAGGGGATGAAAAACTGTTTTTT.